This is a list of T cell receptor beta chains from one sample in a study of blood T cells in healthy people across ages. Via MiXCR, TCRdb re-called the 5' RACE reads, giving one row per CDR3 protein. The sample lists approximately 1.5 million distinct CDR3 sequences, roughly 32% occurring once. The sequencing sample was made of blood. These receptors were collected from a young woman in good health. Both conserved end residues are part of each CDR3.

V,J,CDR3
TRBV15,TRBJ2-5,CATSRDGRDGPYQETQYF
TRBV7-2,TRBJ2-1,CASSPGTSDNEQFF
TRBV7-2,TRBJ2-7,CASSQSGQVYEQYF
TRBV5-1,TRBJ1-4,CASSPGDSLNEKLFF
TRBV21-1,TRBJ2-5,CASSKGDRSGETQYF
TRBV7-9,TRBJ1-4,CASSLVAAATDEKLFF
TRBV4-1,TRBJ2-7,CASSQVGQSYEQYF
TRBV29-1,TRBJ2-7,CSARTEGSSYEQYF
TRBV9,TRBJ2-3,CASSVVGVDTQYF
TRBV9,TRBJ2-1,CATGRTSGYNEQFF
TRBV27,TRBJ1-5,CASSPGTLGNQPQHF
TRBV27,TRBJ1-1,CASLIHPVAPATEAFF
TRBV6-1,TRBJ1-2,CASGQVNYGYTF
TRBV14,TRBJ2-1,CASSRGQSVFGEQFF
TRBV28,TRBJ1-1,CASTLSQGVNTEAFF
TRBV12-3/TRBV12-4,TRBJ2-4,CASSPGGPVRSYF
TRBV9,TRBJ2-3,CASSVAMDTQYF
TRBV20-1,TRBJ2-1,CSARESSGWYNEQFF
TRBV2,TRBJ2-5,CASSVTSGHQETQYF
TRBV10-3,TRBJ2-2,CAITGTGETGELFF
TRBV5-1,TRBJ2-1,CASSLVAGGLIEQFF
TRBV9,TRBJ2-1,CASSVVSGEEQFF
TRBV9,TRBJ1-1,CASSRLQGSDTEAFF